This section outlines one T cell receptor (beta chain) sequence together with its context. As yet, its antigen is unknown. Measured with immunoSEQ multiplex PCR; TCRdb has only the in-frame clones, and not every one. The sample includes around 130,000 clones, approximately 86% of them seen just once. Germline V gene data show CDR1 as KGHSH and CDR2 as LQKENI. The ends lost 6 bases at V and 7 bases at J; junction bases unmatched: 10. The length of the CDR3 is 14 residues. This sample stems from a study of T cell responses to AZD1222 COVID-19 vaccine. Findings and caveats of the study: It should be noted that donors were predominantly white British and more often female, and clonal diversity was possibly underestimated. Researchers report vaccine-associated CD4 TCRs spanning spike, with dominance at 160-218 and 743-854.

The source material was peripheral blood, sampled 28 days after the second AZD1222 dose. The chain has TRBV18 and TRBJ1-2; 8 bases fit TRBD1. The TCR sequence derives from an adult who received the AZD1222 COVID-19 vaccine. In DNA, the CDR3 is TGTGCCAGCTCGCGAGGGGGGGACAGGACTGGCTACACCTTC. Translation: CASSRGGDRTGYTF.